The table lists the clone carrying this TCR beta chain with a few counts. Its antigen is not identified. A sample-barcoded 5' primer and a J-beta primer mix were used in a second PCR of roughly 7 to 12 cycles. One entry per CDR3 protein, called by TCRdb with MiXCR from the 5' RACE reads. The sample includes around 1.5 million distinct CDR3 sequences, around 55% of them seen just once. This record comes from a study of blood T cells in healthy people across ages. The germline CDR1 and CDR2 sequences are SGHTA and FQGNSA. This CDR3 comprises 15 residues. V shed 2 bases and J 8 bases; nucleotides not matched to a gene: 7. Findings and caveats of the study: As naive T cell percentage varied, TCR beta diversity correlated strongly with it.

Sample: blood. The receptor comes from a man between 18 and 35 years old in good health. The chain uses TRBV7-2 and TRBJ2-1; 9 nucleotides line up with TRBD1. The CDR3 sequence: CASSLMGQGVHEQFF. In DNA, the CDR3 is TGTGCCAGCAGCTTAATGGGACAGGGAGTCCATGAGCAGTTCTTC.